This entry concerns a single T cell receptor (beta chain). Its antigen is as yet unknown. The germline V and J ends were trimmed by 3 bases and 7 bases, with 19 bases remaining between them. Germline V gene data show CDR1 as SGHDT and CDR2 as YYEEEE. This CDR3 has 16 residues. Pooled samples include second doses given at about 4 or 12 weeks. This sample is part of a study of T cell responses to AZD1222 COVID-19 vaccine. Study outcomes and limitations: The repertoires were collected only after the peak T cell response. Donors skewed white British and female; clonal diversity was possibly underestimated. Spike-specific TCR breadth and depth rose after two AZD1222 doses.

Sequenced by immunoSEQ multiplex PCR; TCRdb stores in-frame clones only, minus some. The table records some 180,000 clones, more than 85% of them present only once. Sequenced material: peripheral blood, taken 28 days after the second AZD1222 dose. The sequence came from an adult who received the AZD1222 COVID-19 vaccine. This chain connects TRBV5-6 to TRBJ1-4; no reliable D call. CDR3 loop: CASSSRGLQLGEKLFF. The CDR3 bases are TGTGCCAGCAGCTCCCGAGGGCTGCAACTAGGTGAAAAACTGTTTTTT. The full variable domain, its missing parts supplied by reference TRBV5-6 and TRBJ1-4, is DAGVTQSPTHLIKTRGQQVTLRCSPKSGHDTVSWYQQALGQGPQFIFQYYEEEERQRGNFPDRFSGHQFPNYSSELNVNALLLGDSALYLCASSSRGLQLGEKLFFGSGTQLSVL.